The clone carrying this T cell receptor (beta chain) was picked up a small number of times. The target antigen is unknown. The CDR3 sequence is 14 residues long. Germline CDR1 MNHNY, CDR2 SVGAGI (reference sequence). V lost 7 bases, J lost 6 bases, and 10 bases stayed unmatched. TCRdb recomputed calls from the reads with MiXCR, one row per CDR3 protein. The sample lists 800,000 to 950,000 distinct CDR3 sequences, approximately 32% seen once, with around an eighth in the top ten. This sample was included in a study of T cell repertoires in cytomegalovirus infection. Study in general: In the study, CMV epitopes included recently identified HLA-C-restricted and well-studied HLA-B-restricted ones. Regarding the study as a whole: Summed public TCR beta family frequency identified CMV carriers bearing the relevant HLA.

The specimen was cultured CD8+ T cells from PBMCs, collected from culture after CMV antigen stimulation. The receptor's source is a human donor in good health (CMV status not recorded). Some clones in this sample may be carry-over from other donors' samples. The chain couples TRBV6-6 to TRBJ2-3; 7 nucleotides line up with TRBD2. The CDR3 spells CASNLLATRDTQYF. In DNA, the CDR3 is TGTGCCAGCAACCTACTAGCGACACGGGATACGCAGTATTTT.